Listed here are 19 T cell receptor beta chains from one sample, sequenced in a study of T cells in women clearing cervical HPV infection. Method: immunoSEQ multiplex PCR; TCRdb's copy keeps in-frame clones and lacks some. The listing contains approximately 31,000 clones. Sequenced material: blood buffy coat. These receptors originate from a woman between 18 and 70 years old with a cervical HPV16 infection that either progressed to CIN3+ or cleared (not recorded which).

CDR3 bases read: TGCAGTGCTAGAGTTATCGCGACAGAGACTAACTATGGC. Translating it yields CSARVIATETNYG. The full-length CDR3 reads as CSARVIATETNYGYTF. The gene calls are TRBV20-1 and TRBJ1-2, with D possibly TRBD1 on 5 matching bases. The read falls 3 residues short of the CDR3 end, and the missing part is taken from the germline J gene. The CDR3 is 16 amino acids. V was shortened by 1 base and J by 0 bases, with 15 bases between the two germline ends. Germline V CDR1 and CDR2: DFQATT, SNEGSKA (reference sequence).

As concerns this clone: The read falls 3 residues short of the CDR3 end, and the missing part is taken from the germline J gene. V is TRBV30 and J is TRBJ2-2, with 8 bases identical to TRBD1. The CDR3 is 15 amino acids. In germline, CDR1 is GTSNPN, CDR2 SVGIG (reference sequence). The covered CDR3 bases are TGTGCCTGGAGCCCCGGACAGGGAAGGAATGAAAAG. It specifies CAWSPGQGRNEK. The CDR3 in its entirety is CAWSPGQGRNEKLFF.

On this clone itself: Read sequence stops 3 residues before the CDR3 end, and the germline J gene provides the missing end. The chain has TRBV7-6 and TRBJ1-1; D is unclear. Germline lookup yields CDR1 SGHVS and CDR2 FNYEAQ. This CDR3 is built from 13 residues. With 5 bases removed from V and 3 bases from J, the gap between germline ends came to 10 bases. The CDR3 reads CASSKNGDTEAFF. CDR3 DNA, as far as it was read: TGTGCCAGCAGCAAAAACGGGGACACTGAA.

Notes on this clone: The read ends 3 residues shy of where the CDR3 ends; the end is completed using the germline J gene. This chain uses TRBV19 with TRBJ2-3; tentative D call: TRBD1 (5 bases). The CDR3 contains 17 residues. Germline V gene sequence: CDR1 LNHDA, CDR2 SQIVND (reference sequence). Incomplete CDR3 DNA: TGTGCCAGTAGCTCCTCCCGGGCAGGGTATAGCAATCAGCCG. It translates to CASSSSRAGYSNQP. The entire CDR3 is CASSSSRAGYSNQPQYF.

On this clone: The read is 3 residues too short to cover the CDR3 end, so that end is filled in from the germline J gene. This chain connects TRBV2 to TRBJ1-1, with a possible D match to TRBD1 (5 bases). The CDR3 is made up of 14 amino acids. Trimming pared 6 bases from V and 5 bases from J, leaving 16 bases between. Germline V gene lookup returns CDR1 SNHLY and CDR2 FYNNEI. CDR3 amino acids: CASRDGRGGTEAFF. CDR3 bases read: TGTGCCAGCAGGGACGGACGGGGGGGAACTGAA.

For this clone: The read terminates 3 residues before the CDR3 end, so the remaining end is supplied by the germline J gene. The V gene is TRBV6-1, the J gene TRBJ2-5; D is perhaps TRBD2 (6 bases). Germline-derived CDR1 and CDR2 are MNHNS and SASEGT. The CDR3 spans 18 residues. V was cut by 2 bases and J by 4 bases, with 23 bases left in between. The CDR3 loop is CASSERIPGLLGGETQYF. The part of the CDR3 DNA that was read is TGTGCCAGCAGTGAACGGATACCGGGACTTCTAGGAGGAGAGACC.

The sequenced part of the CDR3 DNA is TGTGCCAGCTCACCAAAGTCTAGCGGGTTATACAATGAG. Translating it yields CASSPKSSGLYNE. The CDR3 in its entirety is CASSPKSSGLYNEQFF. The V and J genes are TRBV18 and TRBJ2-1; 8 nucleotides align to TRBD2. The observed sequence ends 3 residues before the CDR3 terminus, with the missing tail filled in from the germline J gene. This CDR3 contains 16 residues. The J segment lost 4 bases and the V segment lost 2 bases, leaving 7 bases of the junction unmatched. Germline CDR1 reads KGHSH; CDR2 reads LQKENI.

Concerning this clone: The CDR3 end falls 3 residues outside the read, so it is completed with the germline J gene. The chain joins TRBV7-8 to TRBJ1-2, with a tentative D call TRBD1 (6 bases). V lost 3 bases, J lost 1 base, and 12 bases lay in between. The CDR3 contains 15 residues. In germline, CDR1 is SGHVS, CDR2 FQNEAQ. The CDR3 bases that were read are TGTGCCAGCAGCTTGACAGGTTGGGATAACTATGGC. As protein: CASSLTGWDNYG. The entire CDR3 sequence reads CASSLTGWDNYGYTF.

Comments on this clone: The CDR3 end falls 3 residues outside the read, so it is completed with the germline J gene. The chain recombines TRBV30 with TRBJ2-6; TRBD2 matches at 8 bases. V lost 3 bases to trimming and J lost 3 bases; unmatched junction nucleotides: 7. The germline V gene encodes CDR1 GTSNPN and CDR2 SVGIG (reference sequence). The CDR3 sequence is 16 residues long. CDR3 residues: CAWSSAGALGANVLTF. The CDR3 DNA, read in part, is TGTGCCTGGAGCTCAGCGGGAGCCCTTGGGGCCAACGTC.

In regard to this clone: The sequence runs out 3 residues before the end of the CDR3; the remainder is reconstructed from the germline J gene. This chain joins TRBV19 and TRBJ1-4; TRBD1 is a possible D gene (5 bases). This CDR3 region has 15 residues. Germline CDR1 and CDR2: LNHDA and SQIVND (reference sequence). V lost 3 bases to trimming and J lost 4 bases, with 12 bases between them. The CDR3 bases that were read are TGTGCCAGTAGTATCCAGGGTGTACATAATGAAAAA. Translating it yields CASSIQGVHNEK. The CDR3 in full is CASSIQGVHNEKLFF.

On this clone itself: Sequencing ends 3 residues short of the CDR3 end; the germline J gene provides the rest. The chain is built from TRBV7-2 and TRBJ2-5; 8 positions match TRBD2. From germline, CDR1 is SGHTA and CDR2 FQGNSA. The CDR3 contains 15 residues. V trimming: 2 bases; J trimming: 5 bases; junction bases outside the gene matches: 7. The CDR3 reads CASSLYGGRWETQYF. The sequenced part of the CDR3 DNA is TGTGCCAGCAGCTTATACGGCGGGAGGTGGGAGACC.

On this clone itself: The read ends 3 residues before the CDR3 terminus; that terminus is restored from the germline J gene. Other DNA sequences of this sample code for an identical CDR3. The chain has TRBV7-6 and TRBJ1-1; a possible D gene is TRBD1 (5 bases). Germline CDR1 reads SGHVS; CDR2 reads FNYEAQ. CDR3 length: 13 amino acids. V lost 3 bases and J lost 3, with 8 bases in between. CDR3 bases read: TGTGCCAGCAGCTTCGGGGGTGACACTGAA. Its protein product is CASSFGGDTE. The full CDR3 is CASSFGGDTEAFF.

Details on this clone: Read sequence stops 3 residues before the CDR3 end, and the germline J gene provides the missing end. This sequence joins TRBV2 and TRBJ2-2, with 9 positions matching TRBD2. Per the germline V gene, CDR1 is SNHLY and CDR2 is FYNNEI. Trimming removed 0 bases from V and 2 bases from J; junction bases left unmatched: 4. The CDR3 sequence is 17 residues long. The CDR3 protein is CASSEARGGLNTGELFF. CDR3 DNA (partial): TGTGCCAGCAGTGAAGCGCGGGGGGGCCTTAACACCGGGGAG. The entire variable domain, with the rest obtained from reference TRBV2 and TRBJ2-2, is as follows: EPEVTQTPSHQVTQMGQEVILRCVPISNHLYFYWYRQILGQKVEFLVSFYNNEISEKSEIFDDQFSVERPDGSNFTLKIRSTKLEDSAMYFCASSEARGGLNTGELFFGEGSRLTVL.

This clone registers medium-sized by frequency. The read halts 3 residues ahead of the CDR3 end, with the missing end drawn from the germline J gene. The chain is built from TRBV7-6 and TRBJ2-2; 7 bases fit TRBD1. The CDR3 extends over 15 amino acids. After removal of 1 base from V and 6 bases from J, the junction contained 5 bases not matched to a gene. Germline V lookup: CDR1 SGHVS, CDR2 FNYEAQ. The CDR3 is CASSLGGGFPGELFF. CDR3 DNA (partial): TGTGCCAGCAGCTTAGGAGGGGGCTTCCCCGGGGAG.

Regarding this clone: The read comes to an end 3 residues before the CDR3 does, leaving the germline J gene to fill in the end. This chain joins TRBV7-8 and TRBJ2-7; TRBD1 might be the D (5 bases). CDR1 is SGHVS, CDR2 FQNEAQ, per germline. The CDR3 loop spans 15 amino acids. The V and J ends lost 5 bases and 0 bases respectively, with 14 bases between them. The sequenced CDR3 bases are TGTGCCAGCAGCCCCTGGCAGGGTCCCTCCTACGAG. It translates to CASSPWQGPSYE. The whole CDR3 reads CASSPWQGPSYEQYF. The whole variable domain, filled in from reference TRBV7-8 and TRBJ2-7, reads GAGVSQSPRYKVAKRGQDVALRCDPISGHVSLFWYQQALGQGPEFLTYFQNEAQLDKSGLPSDRFFAERPEGSVSTLKIQRTQQEDSAVYLCASSPWQGPSYEQYFGPGTRLTVT.

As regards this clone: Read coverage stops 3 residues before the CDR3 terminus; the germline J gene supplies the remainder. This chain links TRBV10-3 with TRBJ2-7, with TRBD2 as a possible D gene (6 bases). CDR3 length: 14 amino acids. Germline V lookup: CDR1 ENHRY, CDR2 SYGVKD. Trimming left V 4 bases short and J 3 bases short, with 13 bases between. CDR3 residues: CAISVWGDRYEQYF. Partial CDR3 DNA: TGTGCCATCAGTGTGTGGGGGGATCGCTACGAG.

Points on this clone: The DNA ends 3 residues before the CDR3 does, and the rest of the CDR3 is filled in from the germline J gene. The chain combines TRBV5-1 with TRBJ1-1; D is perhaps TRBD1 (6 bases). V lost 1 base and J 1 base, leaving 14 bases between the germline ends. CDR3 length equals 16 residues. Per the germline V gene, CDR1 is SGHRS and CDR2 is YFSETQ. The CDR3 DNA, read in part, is TGCGCCAGCAGCTTGTCAGGGGCCAAAAAGAACACTGAA. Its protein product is CASSLSGAKKNTE. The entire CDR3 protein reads CASSLSGAKKNTEAFF.

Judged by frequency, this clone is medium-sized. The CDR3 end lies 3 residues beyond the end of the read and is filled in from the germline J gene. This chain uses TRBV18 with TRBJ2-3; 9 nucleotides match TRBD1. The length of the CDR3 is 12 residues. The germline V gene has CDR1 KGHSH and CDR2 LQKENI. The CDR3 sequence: CASNRDREAQYF. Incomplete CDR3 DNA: TGTGCCAGCAACCGGGACAGGGAGGCG.

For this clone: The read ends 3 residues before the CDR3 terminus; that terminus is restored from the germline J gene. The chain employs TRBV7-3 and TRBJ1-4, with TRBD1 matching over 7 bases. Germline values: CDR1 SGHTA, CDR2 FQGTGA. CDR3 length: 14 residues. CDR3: CASSPGTANSPLFF. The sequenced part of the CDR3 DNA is TGTGCCAGCAGCCCCGGGACAGCTAATTCACCA. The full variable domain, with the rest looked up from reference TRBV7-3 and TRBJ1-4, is GAGVSQTPSNKVTEKGKYVELRCDPISGHTALYWYRQSLGQGPEFLIYFQGTGAADDSGLPNDRFFAVRPEGSVSTLKIQRTERGDSAVYLCASSPGTANSPLFFGSGTQLSVL.